The clone carrying this T cell receptor (beta chain) was observed at least ten times. Constant-region reverse primers amplified full-length variable regions, followed by semi-nested Nested Universal Primer A PCR. TCRdb redid the calling of the 5' RACE reads with MiXCR, one entry per CDR3 protein. The sample records about 40,000 distinct CDR3 sequences, approximately 17% being singletons. V gave up 5 bases and J gave up 2 bases, with 12 bases separating them. The length of the CDR3 is 14 residues. This TCR derives from a female donor with breast cancer. Sequenced input: naive CD4+ T cells sorted from a lymph node. Subset of the sample: naive CD4+ T cells, CD4+CD45RA+CD25-. The rearrangement uses TRBV12-3 or TRBV12-4 and TRBJ2-5; a weak D match, TRBD1 (6 bases). CDR3 coding DNA: TGTGCCAGCAGTCCCGTCCAGGGGCAAGAGACCCAGTACTTC. Protein: CASSPVQGQETQYF.